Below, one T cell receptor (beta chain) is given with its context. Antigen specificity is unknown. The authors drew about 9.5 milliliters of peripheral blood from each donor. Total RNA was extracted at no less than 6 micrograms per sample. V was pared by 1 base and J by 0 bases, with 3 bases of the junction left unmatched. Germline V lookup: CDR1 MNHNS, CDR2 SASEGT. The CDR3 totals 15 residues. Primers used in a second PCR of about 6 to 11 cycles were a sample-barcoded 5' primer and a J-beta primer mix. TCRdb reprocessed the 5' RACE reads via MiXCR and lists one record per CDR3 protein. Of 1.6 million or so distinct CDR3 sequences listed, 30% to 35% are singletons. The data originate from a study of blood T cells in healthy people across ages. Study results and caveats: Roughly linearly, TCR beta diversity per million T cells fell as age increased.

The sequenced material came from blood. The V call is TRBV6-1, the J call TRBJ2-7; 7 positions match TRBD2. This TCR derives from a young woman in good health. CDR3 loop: CASSEGGLSSYEQYF. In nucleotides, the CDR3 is TGTGCCAGCAGTGAAGGGGGACTAAGCTCCTACGAGCAGTACTTC.